This T cell receptor (beta chain) emerged from a study of PD-L1 blockade in urothelial cancer. Study details: Blood analysis was done at 3 weeks (second dose) and 6 weeks after treatment began. Study results and limitations: At 3 weeks on treatment, tumor-associated clones expanded more with durable benefit.

With respect to this clone: Its antigen is not known.

V dropped 4 bases and J dropped 2; count of bases not matched to a gene: 4. The CDR3 consists of 15 residues. Per the germline V gene, CDR1 is SGHRS and CDR2 is YFSETQ. Into every PCR, synthetic TCR analog templates were spiked. The assay was immunoSEQ multiplex PCR, and TCRdb's table has in-frame clones only and misses some. Of about 30,000 clones in the sample, 65% to 90% are singletons; the top ten hold about 2%. This receptor was taken from a man aged 50-60 years with urothelial cancer. The sample here was PBMCs, taken around atezolizumab (anti-PD-L1) treatment. The chain joins TRBV5-1 to TRBJ1-3; 9 bases are a match to TRBD1. Here the CDR3 reads CASSRDRATGNTIYF. CDR3 bases: TGCGCCAGCAGCAGGGACAGGGCGACTGGAAACACCATATATTTT.